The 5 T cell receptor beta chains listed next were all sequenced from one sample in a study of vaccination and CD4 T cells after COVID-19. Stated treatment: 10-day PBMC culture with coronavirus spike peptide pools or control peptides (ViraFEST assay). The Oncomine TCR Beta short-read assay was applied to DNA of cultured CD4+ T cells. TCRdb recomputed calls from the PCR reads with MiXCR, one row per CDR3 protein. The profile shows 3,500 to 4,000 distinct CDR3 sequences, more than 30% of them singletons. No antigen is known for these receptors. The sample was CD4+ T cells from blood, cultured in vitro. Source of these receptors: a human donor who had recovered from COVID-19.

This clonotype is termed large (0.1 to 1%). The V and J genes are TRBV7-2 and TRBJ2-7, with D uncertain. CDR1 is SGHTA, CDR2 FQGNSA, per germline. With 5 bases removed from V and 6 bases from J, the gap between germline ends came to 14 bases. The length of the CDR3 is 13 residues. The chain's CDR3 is CASSLLGIFEQYF. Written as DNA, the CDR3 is TGTGCCAGCAGCCTCCTAGGTATTTTCGAGCAGTACTTC.

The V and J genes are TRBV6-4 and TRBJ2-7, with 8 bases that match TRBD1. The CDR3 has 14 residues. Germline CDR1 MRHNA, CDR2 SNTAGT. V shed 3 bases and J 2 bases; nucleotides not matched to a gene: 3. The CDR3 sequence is CASSEDRGPYEQYF. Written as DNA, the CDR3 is TGTGCCAGCAGTGAAGACAGGGGCCCCTACGAGCAGTACTTC.

CDR3 amino acids: CAISEPPGSGNTEAFF. The CDR3 nucleotides read TGTGCCATCAGTGAGCCCCCCGGCAGCGGGAACACTGAAGCTTTCTTT. V and J are TRBV10-3 and TRBJ1-1; D not resolved. This CDR3 has 16 amino acids. The V gene's germline CDR1 is ENHRY and CDR2 SYGVKD. V was clipped by 2 bases and J by 1 base, with 14 bases between them.

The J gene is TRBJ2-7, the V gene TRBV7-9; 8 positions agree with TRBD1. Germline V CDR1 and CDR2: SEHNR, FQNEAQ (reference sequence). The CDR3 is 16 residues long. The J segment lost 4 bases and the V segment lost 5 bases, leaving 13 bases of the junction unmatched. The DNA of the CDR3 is TGTGCCAGCAGCCCCGCCCGACAGGGGCCCTTGTACGAGCAGTACTTC. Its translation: CASSPARQGPLYEQYF.

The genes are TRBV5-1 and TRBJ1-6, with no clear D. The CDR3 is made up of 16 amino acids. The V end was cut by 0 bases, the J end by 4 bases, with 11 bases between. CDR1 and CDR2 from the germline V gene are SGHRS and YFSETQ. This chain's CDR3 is CASSLDAMGYNSPLHF. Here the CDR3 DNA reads TGCGCCAGCAGCTTGGACGCCATGGGATATAATTCACCCCTCCACTTT.